This T cell receptor (beta chain) was obtained from a study of T cells in Graves' hyperthyroidism and ophthalmopathy. Whole-study results and caveats: Clonotypes that were expanded in thyroid above 0.001 mostly appeared in blood too.

Patients were excluded because of uncontrolled infection, other autoimmune disease, pregnancy or lactation. Diagnostic assessment was based on clinical symptoms, serum thyroxine and TRAb, thyroid ultrasound and orbital computed tomography. Germline CDR1 is LNHDA and CDR2 is SQIVND (reference sequence). V was pared by 2 bases and J by 7 bases, with 8 bases between. The CDR3 sequence is 12 residues long. The investigators amplified TCR beta CDR3 regions from RNA transcripts. Primed by the HTBI set, a first-round RT-PCR was run on the TCR CDR3. TCRdb called the multiplex PCR reads again in MiXCR, with one record for every CDR3 protein. The data contain about 110,000 distinct CDR3 sequences, roughly 15% of them seen just once; the ten biggest clones take up around two fifths. This clonotype was counted at least ten times. What it binds is unknown.

The sample taken for sequencing was blood. The gene calls are TRBV19 and TRBJ1-1; D ambiguous. The source is a woman aged 45-65 years with Graves' hyperthyroidism. The DNA for the CDR3 is TGTGCCAGTAGTATATCCCAGTTTGAAGCTTTCTTT. This codes for CASSISQFEAFF.